This paragraph covers one T cell receptor beta chain sequence. Deletions cut 0 bases from V and 9 bases from J, with 17 bases between. The CDR3 length is 15 residues. Germline V lookup: CDR1 MGHRA, CDR2 YSYEKL. The PCR ran on 60 Vbeta and 13 Jbeta primers. Method: immunoSEQ multiplex PCR; TCRdb's copy keeps in-frame clones and lacks some. The sample consists of about 120,000 clones, 75% to 80% of them appearing once. This sample was included in a study of cytomegalovirus exposure and HLA in healthy donors. Donors showed nominal health when sampled, although they likely had unrecorded immune exposures. The clonotype comes from a woman aged 25 to 45 in good health and CMV-seropositive. What was sequenced was PBMCs. The V call is TRBV4-1, the J call TRBJ2-5; D might be TRBD1 (6 bases). CDR3 DNA: TGCGCCAGCAGCCAAGATATGGGGGCCCTCCTCCCCCAGTACTTC. This sequence encodes CASSQDMGALLPQYF.